These 12 T cell receptor beta chains originate from one sample sequenced in a study of T cell repertoires in cytomegalovirus infection (dated by TCRdb to the late 2010s). The run used an Illumina HiSeq 1500. Through fastp at Q25 and MiXCR, TCRdb rebuilt clones from the public reads, retaining in-frame beta chains. Each entry merges the rows of one CDR3 protein and shows their most common DNA and genes. For this sample the table gives about 600,000 distinct CDR3 sequences, of which roughly a quarter were detected only once. In total, the top ten clones hold 7% to 9% of the sample. The material sequenced was CD8+ T cells from PBMCs. Source of these receptors: a human donor in good health (CMV status not recorded). Some clones in this sample may be carry-over from other donors' samples.

The genes are TRBV27 and TRBJ1-2; D is possibly TRBD1 (6 bases). Between the trimmed V and J ends, which lost 4 bases and 4 bases, there was a span of 16 bases. In germline, CDR1 is MNHEY, CDR2 SMNVEV (reference sequence). The CDR3 runs to 15 residues. The CDR3 DNA reads TGTGCCAGCAGTTCCGGGACCCCGGGGGCCTATGGCTACACCTTC. Encoded protein: CASSSGTPGAYGYTF.

This clonotype has a handful of counts. The chain combines TRBV7-9 with TRBJ1-1; the D is unclear. The ends were cut back, 5 bases at V and 7 bases at J, with 14 bases in the middle. CDR1 SEHNR and CDR2 FQNEAQ come from the germline V gene (reference sequence). The CDR3 totals 13 residues. The CDR3 DNA reads TGTGCCAGCAGCCCCACTAACTTAATTGAAGCTTTCTTT. Protein sequence: CASSPTNLIEAFF.

This clonotype has just a few counts. This chain connects TRBV14 to TRBJ2-2; the D gene is possibly TRBD1 (6 bases). Germline V lookup: CDR1 SGHDN, CDR2 FVKESK. The CDR3 loop spans 16 amino acids. V gave up 1 base and J gave up 3 bases, with 12 bases separating them. The CDR3 loop is CASSQVRSGDTGELFF. CDR3 DNA sequence: TGTGCCAGCAGCCAAGTTCGATCAGGGGACACCGGGGAGCTGTTTTTT.

This clonotype was seen at least ten times. The chain is built from TRBV10-3 and TRBJ2-1; no clear D gene. Germline-derived CDR1 and CDR2 are ENHRY and SYGVKD. Trimming took 3 bases from V and 0 from J, leaving 3 bases between them. The CDR3 is 13 amino acids. For the CDR3, the DNA is TGTGCCATCAGTGAAAGCTCCTACAATGAGCAGTTCTTC. Its protein product is CAISESSYNEQFF.

Only a few counts were recorded for this clonotype. This chain uses TRBV5-6 with TRBJ2-1; D is possibly TRBD2 (7 bases). V was trimmed by 0 bases and J by 5 bases, leaving 15 bases between them. In germline, CDR1 is SGHDT, CDR2 YYEEEE. The CDR3 has 16 amino acids. CDR3 sequence (DNA): TGTGCCAGCAGCTTGGGGTGGGGGGGCTATAACAATGAGCAGTTCTTC. Its protein product is CASSLGWGGYNNEQFF.

This clonotype occurred a few times. The chain is built from TRBV12-3 or TRBV12-4 and TRBJ1-2; TRBD1 matches at 7 bases. Losses at the gene ends were 7 bases for V and 7 bases for J; bases not matched to a gene: 9. The CDR3 contains 13 residues. In DNA form, the CDR3 reads TGTGCCAGCACCCCGGGAGGGGGCATTGGCTACACCTTC. Protein product: CASTPGGGIGYTF.

There are many counts of this clonotype. The rearrangement links TRBV28 to TRBJ2-1; 8 bases align to TRBD1. This CDR3 comprises 15 residues. Germline lookup yields CDR1 MDHEN and CDR2 SYDVKM. V gave up 4 bases and J gave up 4 bases; unmatched junction bases: 6. The CDR3 DNA follows: TGTGCCAGCAGTTACGACAGGGGAATATACAATGAGCAGTTCTTC. Protein: CASSYDRGIYNEQFF.

This clonotype has ten or more counts. V gene TRBV7-2 combines with J gene TRBJ2-4; D possibly corresponds to TRBD2 (5 bases). The CDR3 totals 12 residues. Per the germline V gene, CDR1 is SGHTA and CDR2 is FQGNSA. Trimming left V 5 bases short and J 16 bases short, with 18 bases between. The CDR3 DNA follows: TGTGCCAGCAGCCACTTCCGGGAAGCGCCCTACTTC. This sequence encodes CASSHFREAPYF.

This clonotype was seen more than once but under ten times. The V call is TRBV15, the J call TRBJ2-5; D is perhaps TRBD2 (5 bases). CDR3 length: 13 residues. Germline values: CDR1 LNHNV, CDR2 YYDKDF (reference sequence). V was pared by 3 bases and J by 5 bases, with 10 bases between. The DNA of the CDR3 is TGTGCCACCAGCAGTAGCGAAGAGGAGACCCAGTACTTC. It is translated as CATSSSEEETQYF.

The chain uses TRBV6-5 and TRBJ2-1, with D possibly being TRBD1 or TRBD2 (5 bases each). The CDR3 has 19 residues. Looked up from germline, CDR1 is MNHEY and CDR2 is SVGAGI. V lost 2 bases and J lost 5, with 25 bases in between. This chain's CDR3 is CASSYKGWGRDGRDNEQFF. The CDR3 DNA is TGTGCCAGCAGTTACAAGGGGTGGGGCAGGGACGGACGTGACAATGAGCAGTTCTTC.

This clonotype was seen many times. This chain connects TRBV19 to TRBJ1-5; D is unclear. Germline loops: CDR1 LNHDA, CDR2 SQIVND (reference sequence). V lost 3 bases and J lost 1, with 10 bases in between. There are 15 residues in the CDR3. CDR3 DNA: TGTGCCAGTAGTATTGAAGGGTTCAGCAATCAGCCCCAGCATTTT. Amino acid sequence: CASSIEGFSNQPQHF.

A word on this clonotype: A much more abundant neighbour one base away suggests this may be a read error. Here the CDR3 omits its conserved ending phenylalanine or tryptophan, so a read error is the likely source. The CDR3 here is CASSQDPNNRGRETQYV. The CDR3 nucleotides are TGTGCCAGCAGCCAAGACCCGAATAACAGGGGCCGGGAGACCCAGTACGTC. V usage is TRBV14 and J usage is TRBJ2-5, with 7 bases that match TRBD1. The CDR3 extends over 17 amino acids. The V and J ends lost 0 bases and 5 bases, in that order; junction bases with no gene match: 12. Germline CDR1 is SGHDN and CDR2 is FVKESK.